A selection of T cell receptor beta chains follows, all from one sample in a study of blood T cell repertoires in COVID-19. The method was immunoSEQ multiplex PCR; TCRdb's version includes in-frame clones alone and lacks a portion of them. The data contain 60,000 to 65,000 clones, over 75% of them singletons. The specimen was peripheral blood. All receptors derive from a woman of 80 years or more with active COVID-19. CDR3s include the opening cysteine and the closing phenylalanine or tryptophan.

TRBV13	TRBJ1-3	CASSPDRIRSGNTIYF
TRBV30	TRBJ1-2	CAWTDRARWGYTF
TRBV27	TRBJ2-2	CASCAGGNTGELFF
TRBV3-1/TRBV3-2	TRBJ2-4	CASSQTGSKNIQYF
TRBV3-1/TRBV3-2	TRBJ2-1	CASSQQGAYNEQFF
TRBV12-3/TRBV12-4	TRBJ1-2	CASTASGSAGYTF
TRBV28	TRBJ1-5	CASSSVNNQPQHF
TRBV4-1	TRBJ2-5	CASSQAEREETQYF
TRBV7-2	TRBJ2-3	CASSFHTDTQYF
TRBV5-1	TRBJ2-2	CASSLRPGNTGELFF
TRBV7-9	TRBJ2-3	CASREDRGDTQYF
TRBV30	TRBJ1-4	CAWSVKQGGGEKLFF
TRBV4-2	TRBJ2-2	CASSQAGGGTGELFF
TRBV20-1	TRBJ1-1	CSASFRDTEAFF
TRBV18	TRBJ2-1	CASSSSGAPSYNEQFF
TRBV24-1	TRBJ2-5	CATSEKAGGRETQYF
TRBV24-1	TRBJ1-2	CATSSAGQYGYTF
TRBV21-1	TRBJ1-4	CASTLRGISMFF
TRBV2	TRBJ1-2	CASRTEVRRGYTF
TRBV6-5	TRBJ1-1	CASSYGGMRVNTEAFF
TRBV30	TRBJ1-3	CAWSPPGHPLSGNTIYF
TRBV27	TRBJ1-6	CASRSTPGDRGENSPLHF
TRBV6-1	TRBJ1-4	CASSEARQGGREKLFF
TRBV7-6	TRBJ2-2	CASSLKVLAGAGGTGELFF
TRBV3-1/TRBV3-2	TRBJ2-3	CASSQGLADTDTQYF
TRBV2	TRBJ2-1	CASSRGLVSGNEQFF